The 5 T cell receptor beta chains reported below all come from one sample, sequenced in a study of shared clonotypes between healthy human individuals (dated by TCRdb to about 2020). Libraries were prepared through the immunoSEQ multiplex PCR assay. The source is immuneACCESS, and TCRdb retained only in-frame sequences with V and J called. Part of the clones is not carried over; for the studies checked, unresolved V genes explain less than half of this, and the remainder is unexplained. In all, the sample holds approximately 2.1 million clones, and 85% to 95% of those were seen once. In total, the top ten clones hold under 0.45% of the sample. The sample consisted of naive CD4+ T cells from PBMCs. This specimen's cell subset or site label, per the study, means: CD45RA+ positively selected. The receptors were sampled from a man between 18 and 29 years old in good health. Some clones in this sample may be carry-over from other donors' samples.

V is TRBV7-8 and J is TRBJ2-1; D remains unclear. V lost 5 bases, J lost 3 bases, and 11 bases lay in between. This CDR3 has 14 amino acids. CDR1 and CDR2 (germline): SGHVS, FQNEAQ. The DNA of the CDR3 is TGTGCCAGCAGCCCCGATGGATTCTACAATGAGCAGTTCTTC. It translates to CASSPDGFYNEQFF.

The chain is built from TRBV27 and TRBJ2-5; 7 bases match TRBD1. This CDR3 spans 14 amino acids. Germline values: CDR1 MNHEY, CDR2 SMNVEV (reference sequence). V lost 5 bases, J lost 5 bases, and 8 bases stayed unmatched. This CDR3 is CASSPGTAVETQYF. The CDR3, as DNA: TGTGCCAGCAGTCCTGGGACAGCCGTGGAGACCCAGTACTTC.

The rearrangement joins TRBV10-2 to TRBJ2-1; D is ambiguous. The V gene lost 6 bases and the J gene lost 5 bases, with 8 bases spanning the gap. Germline V gene data show CDR1 as WSHSY and CDR2 as SAAADI. This CDR3 is built from 12 residues. Here the CDR3 reads CASRDLHNEQFF. The CDR3 DNA follows: TGCGCCAGCAGGGATCTACACAATGAGCAGTTCTTC.

About this clone: In the same sample, other DNA sequences code for this CDR3. This rearrangement joins TRBV9 to TRBJ1-2; D remains ambiguous. Trimming removed 0 bases at V and 2 bases at J, with 8 bases between. The CDR3 is 14 residues long. Germline V lookup: CDR1 SGDLS, CDR2 YYNGEE. The CDR3 DNA reads TGTGCCAGCAGCGTAGGAGTGGGGAACTATGGCTACACCTTC. It specifies CASSVGVGNYGYTF. Supplemented by reference TRBV9 and TRBJ1-2, the full variable domain reads DSGVTQTPKHLITATGQRVTLRCSPRSGDLSVYWYQQSLDQGLQFLIQYYNGEERAKGNILERFSAQQFPDLHSELNLSSLELGDSALYFCASSVGVGNYGYTFGSGTRLTVV.

The rearrangement uses TRBV28 and TRBJ2-5, with 8 nucleotides matching TRBD1. Trimming at V came to 7 bases and at J to 7 bases, leaving 17 bases not matched to a gene. Germline CDR1 reads MDHEN; CDR2 reads SYDVKM. This CDR3 contains 16 residues. The CDR3 sequence: CASNSRSLTGERTQYF. In DNA form, the CDR3 reads TGTGCCAGCAATTCCCGCTCTTTGACAGGGGAGAGGACCCAGTACTTC.